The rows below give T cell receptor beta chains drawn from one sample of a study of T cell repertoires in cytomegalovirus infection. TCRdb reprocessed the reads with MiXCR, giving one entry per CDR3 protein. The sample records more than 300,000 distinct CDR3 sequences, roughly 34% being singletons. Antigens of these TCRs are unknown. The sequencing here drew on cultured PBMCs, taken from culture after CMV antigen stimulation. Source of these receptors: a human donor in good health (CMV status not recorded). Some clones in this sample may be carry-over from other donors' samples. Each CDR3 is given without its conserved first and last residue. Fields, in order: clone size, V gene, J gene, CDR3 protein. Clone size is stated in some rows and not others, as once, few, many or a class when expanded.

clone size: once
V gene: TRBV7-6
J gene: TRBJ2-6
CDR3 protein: ASSSQGNGANVLT

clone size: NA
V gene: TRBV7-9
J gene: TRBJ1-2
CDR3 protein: ASSLMGTNGYT

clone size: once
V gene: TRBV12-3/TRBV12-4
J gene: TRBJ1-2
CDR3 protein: ASSPTGQRAANYGYT

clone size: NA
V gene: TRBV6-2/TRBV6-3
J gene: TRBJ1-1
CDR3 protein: ASSYRGMNTEAF

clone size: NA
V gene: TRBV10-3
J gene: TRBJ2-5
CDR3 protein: AISESTGVAGGQTQY

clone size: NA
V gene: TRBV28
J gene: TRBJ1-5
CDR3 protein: ASSFGTGIQPQH

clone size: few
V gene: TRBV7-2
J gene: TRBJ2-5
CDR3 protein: ASSLSPGETQY

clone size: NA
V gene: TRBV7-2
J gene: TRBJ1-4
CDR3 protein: ASSLGTSEKLF

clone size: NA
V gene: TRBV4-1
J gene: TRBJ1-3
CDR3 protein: ASSELTGQGNTIY

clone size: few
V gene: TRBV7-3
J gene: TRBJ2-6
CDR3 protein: ASSLRVPTGANVLT

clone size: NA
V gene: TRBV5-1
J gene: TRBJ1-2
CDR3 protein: ASSLVTGTHYGYT

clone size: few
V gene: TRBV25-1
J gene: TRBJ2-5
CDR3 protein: ASSEFTSGRWD

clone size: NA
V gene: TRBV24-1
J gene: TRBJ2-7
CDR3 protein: ATSDSGTDRSYEQY

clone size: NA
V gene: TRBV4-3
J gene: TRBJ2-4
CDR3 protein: ASSQDRTAKNIQY

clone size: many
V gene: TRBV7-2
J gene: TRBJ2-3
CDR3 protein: ASSQAGHSTDTQY

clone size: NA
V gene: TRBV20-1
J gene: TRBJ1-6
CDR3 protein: SARQNVPNSPLH

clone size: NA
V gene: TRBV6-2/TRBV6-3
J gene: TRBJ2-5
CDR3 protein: ASSTQVKAGTQY

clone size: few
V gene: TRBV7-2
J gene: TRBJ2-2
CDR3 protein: ASRIQGFNGELF